This T cell receptor (beta chain) was documented in a study of spatial heterogeneity in lung cancer. Background on the study: Available follow-up PBMC samples, collected a median of about 25 months post-resection, were sequenced.

The CDR3 loop spans 16 amino acids. Germline CDR1 SGHTA, CDR2 FQGNSA. Deletions cut 6 bases from V and 1 base from J, with 18 bases between. This clonotype was counted between two and nine times. The time point here: blood at routine non-recurrence follow-up after resection. Sequencing of whole RNA from tumor, nontumor lung or frozen PBMC involved no sorting. TCRdb passed the 5' RACE reads through MiXCR, listing each CDR3 protein once. The table has roughly 120,000 distinct CDR3 sequences, 12% seen once. The specimen comprised PBMCs, sampled at follow-up. The rearrangement joins TRBV7-2 to TRBJ1-1; D might be TRBD1 (6 bases). This clonotype was sampled from a male donor with early-stage non-small cell lung cancer. CDR3 sequence: CASSPSRGSSNTEAFF. CDR3 bases: TGTGCCAGCAGTCCTTCTAGGGGGAGTTCGAACACTGAAGCTTTCTTT.